The 21 T cell receptor beta chains below come from one sample, sequenced in a study of cytomegalovirus exposure and HLA in healthy donors. The PCR contained 60 Vbeta and 13 Jbeta primers. Repertoires were generated with immunoSEQ multiplex PCR, while TCRdb's copy carries only in-frame clones and drops some. The repertoire includes under 200,000 clones, over 60% of them detected once, and approximately 1.5% sits in the top ten. Sequencing used PBMCs. The receptor source for this set is a girl aged 10-17 years in good health and CMV-seronegative.

The CDR3 nucleotides are TGTGCCAGAAGCTTACCTAGCGGGGGGGATAATGAGCAGTTCTTC. It yields the protein CARSLPSGGDNEQFF. V usage is TRBV5-3 and J usage is TRBJ2-1, with 12 bases lining up with TRBD2. TRBV5-3 falls under the ORF class, with uncertain function. The CDR3 loop spans 15 amino acids. J lost 7 bases, V lost 2 bases, and 4 bases had no gene match.

CDR3: CSVEDPDQGGDVPGGNEQFF. For the CDR3, the DNA is TGCAGCGTTGAAGATCCCGATCAAGGGGGGGACGTCCCGGGTGGGAATGAGCAGTTCTTC. J is TRBJ2-1 and V is TRBV29-1; D is possibly TRBD2 (7 bases). The V gene lost 0 bases and the J gene lost 7 bases, with 31 bases spanning the gap. Germline-derived CDR1 and CDR2 are SQVTM and ANQGSEA. CDR3 length: 20 residues.

CDR3 in DNA: TGTGCCAGCAGGTGGGGGCCTAATGAAAAACTGTTTTTT. This translates into CASRWGPNEKLFF. This chain links TRBV28 with TRBJ1-4, with D maybe TRBD1 (6 bases). The V end was cut by 6 bases, the J end by 3 bases, with 8 bases between. The CDR3 runs to 13 residues. CDR1 is MDHEN, CDR2 SYDVKM, per germline.

The V and J genes are TRBV18 and TRBJ2-1; 10 nucleotides line up with TRBD1. In germline, CDR1 is KGHSH, CDR2 LQKENI. The CDR3 extends over 14 amino acids. The trim removed 4 bases at V and 10 bases at J, leaving 7 bases unmatched. The CDR3 DNA reads TGTGCCAGCTCACTTGGGACAGGGGCTTGGGAGCAGTTCTTC. This sequence encodes CASSLGTGAWEQFF.

The chain joins TRBV4-1 to TRBJ1-2, with 10 nucleotides matching TRBD1. V lost 4 bases to trimming and J lost 4 bases; unmatched junction nucleotides: 6. This CDR3 contains 15 residues. Germline V gene data show CDR1 as MGHRA and CDR2 as YSYEKL. The DNA for the CDR3 is TGCGCCAGCAGCCCAAAGGGACAGGGGATCTATGGCTACACCTTC. Its translation is CASSPKGQGIYGYTF.

This clone was picked up a small number of times. The DNA of the CDR3 is TGTGCCAGCAGAGAGGAAGAAGCTAACTATGGCTACACCTTC. Encoded protein: CASREEEANYGYTF. The V and J genes are TRBV2 and TRBJ1-2; no firm D call. CDR1 is SNHLY and CDR2 is FYNNEI in the germline V gene. Trimming stripped 6 bases from V and 0 bases from J, with 11 bases between. This CDR3 has 14 residues. Full variable domain (missing parts from reference TRBV2 and TRBJ1-2): EPEVTQTPSHQVTQMGQEVILRCVPISNHLYFYWYRQILGQKVEFLVSFYNNEISEKSEIFDDQFSVERPDGSNFTLKIRSTKLEDSAMYFCASREEEANYGYTFGSGTRLTVV.

J is TRBJ1-1 and V is TRBV20-1; unclear D gene. This CDR3 is built from 11 residues. CDR1 DFQATT and CDR2 SNEGSKA come from the germline V gene (reference sequence). Trimming left V 5 bases short and J 1 base short, with 5 bases between. CDR3 residues: CSALENTEAFF. The CDR3 nucleotides are TGCAGTGCTCTAGAGAACACTGAAGCTTTCTTT.

The J gene is TRBJ2-1, the V gene TRBV7-3; 7 nucleotides match TRBD2. CDR1 and CDR2 from the germline V gene are SGHTA and FQGTGA. J was trimmed by 7 bases and V by 5 bases; bases with no gene match: 11. This CDR3 has 15 amino acids. The CDR3 sequence: CASSRPPGGENEQFF. The CDR3 nucleotides read TGTGCCAGCAGCCGACCTCCGGGGGGAGAGAATGAGCAGTTCTTC.

The V call is TRBV5-4, the J call TRBJ1-1, with TRBD1 identical over 9 bases. Losses at the gene ends were 4 bases for V and 4 bases for J; bases not matched to a gene: 11. The CDR3 runs to 16 residues. The V gene's germline CDR1 is SGHNT and CDR2 YYREEE (reference sequence). CDR3 region: CASSPGGDRVVTEAFF. The CDR3 DNA reads as TGTGCCAGCAGCCCTGGGGGGGACAGGGTCGTCACTGAAGCTTTCTTT.

The chain uses TRBV14 and TRBJ2-3; no reliable D call. The CDR3 extends over 14 amino acids. Trimming stripped 0 bases from V and 0 bases from J, with 4 bases between. From germline, CDR1 is SGHDN and CDR2 FVKESK. The CDR3 DNA is TGTGCCAGCAGCCAAGAGCGTAGCACAGATACGCAGTATTTT. Translation gives CASSQERSTDTQYF.

The chain links TRBV5-1 to TRBJ2-2; 8 bases are shared with TRBD1. CDR3 length: 16 residues. V dropped 3 bases and J dropped 1; count of bases not matched to a gene: 5. Germline V CDR1 and CDR2: SGHRS, YFSETQ. CDR3 in amino acids: CASSSTGTGNTGELFF. CDR3 in DNA: TGCGCCAGCAGCTCAACCGGGACAGGGAACACCGGGGAGCTGTTTTTT. The full variable domain, completed using reference TRBV5-1 and TRBJ2-2, is KAGVTQTPRYLIKTRGQQVTLSCSPISGHRSVSWYQQTPGQGLQFLFEYFSETQRNKGNFPGRFSGRQFSNSRSEMNVSTLELGDSALYLCASSSTGTGNTGELFFGEGSRLTVL.

The rearrangement uses TRBV7-9 and TRBJ2-3, with 8 nucleotides matching TRBD1. The CDR3 runs 15 residues. V lost 4 bases, J lost 4 bases, and 7 bases stayed unmatched. CDR1 is SEHNR and CDR2 is FQNEAQ in the germline V gene (reference sequence). DNA of the CDR3: TGTGCCAGCAGCTGGGGGACAGGCTGGGCAGATACGCAGTATTTT. It translates to CASSWGTGWADTQYF.

V usage is TRBV27 and J usage is TRBJ1-5; D gene unclear. From germline, CDR1 is MNHEY and CDR2 SMNVEV (reference sequence). CDR3 length: 14 residues. Trimming removed 5 bases from V and 5 bases from J, with 13 bases in between. Written as DNA, the CDR3 is TGTGCCAGCAGTCTCAAAAGCCGGGATCAGCCCCAGCATTTT. As protein: CASSLKSRDQPQHF.

Here the CDR3 DNA reads TGTGCCAGTAGTACGGGACAGGGGGGGTATACTGAGCAGTTCTTC. It yields the protein CASSTGQGGYTEQFF. This chain uses TRBV19 with TRBJ2-1; the match to TRBD1 covers 11 bases. Per the germline V gene, CDR1 is LNHDA and CDR2 is SQIVND (reference sequence). V lost 4 bases and J lost 9; bases outside the gene matches: 8. The CDR3 runs to 15 residues.

Note on this clone: The sample contains more than one DNA sequence encoding this CDR3. The V call is TRBV6-5, the J call TRBJ1-1, with D maybe TRBD1 (6 bases). The CDR3 totals 13 residues. V was trimmed by 6 bases and J by 2 bases, leaving 10 bases between them. Germline CDR1 is MNHEY and CDR2 is SVGAGI. The CDR3 reads CASRLQGNTEAFF. DNA of the CDR3: TGTGCCAGCAGATTACAGGGCAACACTGAAGCTTTCTTT.

The chain recombines TRBV19 with TRBJ1-2; D is undetermined. The length of the CDR3 is 14 residues. Trimming removed 4 bases at V and 2 bases at J, with 11 bases between. The germline V gene encodes CDR1 LNHDA and CDR2 SQIVND (reference sequence). The CDR3 bases are TGTGCCAGTAGTAGCCCCGCGCAAAACTATGGCTACACCTTC. As protein: CASSSPAQNYGYTF.

This clone showed up just a few times. This CDR3 reads CASSLTGTGRSTDTQYF. The CDR3 DNA sequence: TGCGCCAGCAGCTTAACTGGGACAGGGCGAAGCACAGATACGCAGTATTTT. The chain links TRBV5-1 to TRBJ2-3, with 9 bases lining up with TRBD1. This CDR3 spans 17 amino acids. The J segment lost 0 bases and the V segment lost 2 bases, leaving 7 bases of the junction unmatched. CDR1 is SGHRS, CDR2 YFSETQ, per germline.

This sequence joins TRBV10-1 and TRBJ1-3; weak D call: TRBD1 (6 bases). CDR1 is WNHNN and CDR2 is SYGVQD in the germline V gene (reference sequence). CDR3 length: 15 residues. The V gene lost 3 bases and the J gene lost 2 bases, with 11 bases spanning the gap. The CDR3 DNA reads as TGCGCCAGCAGTGATGGGGGCACGACTGGAAACACCATATATTTT. Translating it yields CASSDGGTTGNTIYF.

The rearrangement joins TRBV14 to TRBJ2-1, with 11 bases fitting TRBD2. The CDR3 spans 16 residues. V gave up 1 base and J gave up 13 bases; unmatched junction bases: 12. CDR1 is SGHDN and CDR2 is FVKESK in the germline V gene. CDR3 protein: CASSQVSGGAGLLQFF. CDR3 bases: TGTGCCAGCAGCCAAGTTAGCGGGGGGGCGGGTCTACTACAGTTCTTC.

This sequence joins TRBV27 and TRBJ2-1; D call uncertain. From germline, CDR1 is MNHEY and CDR2 SMNVEV (reference sequence). V shed 3 bases and J shed 8 bases, with 11 bases lying between them. CDR3 size: 13 residues. This CDR3 reads CASSLGPPYEQFF. The CDR3 region has the DNA TGTGCCAGCAGTTTGGGCCCCCCCTATGAGCAGTTCTTC.

This clone was picked up a small number of times. This chain connects TRBV27 to TRBJ2-5; TRBD1 matches at 8 bases. The trim removed 5 bases at V and 4 bases at J, leaving 12 bases unmatched. The CDR3 covers 16 residues. CDR1 and CDR2 from the germline V gene are MNHEY and SMNVEV (reference sequence). The CDR3 protein is CASSGQSGGVGETQYF. As DNA, the CDR3 is TGTGCCAGCAGTGGCCAGTCAGGGGGCGTTGGAGAGACCCAGTACTTC.